The clone carrying this T cell receptor beta chain was found a few times. What it binds is not known. The CDR3 totals 13 residues. CDR1 is MDHEN, CDR2 SYDVKM, per germline. Trimming at V came to 6 bases and at J to 5 bases, leaving 6 bases not matched to a gene. The data are from a study of cytomegalovirus exposure and HLA in healthy donors. General study results and limits: The authors listed 150 to 200 TCR beta chains as cytomegalovirus-associated.

PCR used 60 Vbeta primers and 13 Jbeta primers. TCRdb's table, derived via immunoSEQ multiplex PCR, lists solely in-frame clones and lacks some. The sample includes more than 90,000 clones, roughly 70% of them seen just once. The J gene is TRBJ2-7, the V gene TRBV28; 8 nucleotides align to TRBD1. The receptor's source is a woman in her forties or fifties in good health and CMV-seropositive. The sequencing input was PBMCs. CDR3 region: CASRPGGGHEQYF. CDR3 in DNA: TGTGCCAGCAGACCAGGGGGCGGGCACGAGCAGTACTTC.